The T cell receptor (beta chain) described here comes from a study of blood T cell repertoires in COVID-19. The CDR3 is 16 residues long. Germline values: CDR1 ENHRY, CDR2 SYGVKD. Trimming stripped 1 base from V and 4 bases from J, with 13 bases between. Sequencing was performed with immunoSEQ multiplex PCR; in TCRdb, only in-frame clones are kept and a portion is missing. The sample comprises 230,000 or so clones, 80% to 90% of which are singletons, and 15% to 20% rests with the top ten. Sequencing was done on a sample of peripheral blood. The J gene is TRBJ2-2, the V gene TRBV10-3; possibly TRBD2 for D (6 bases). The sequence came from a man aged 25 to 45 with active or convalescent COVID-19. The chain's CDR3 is CAISEFGTGATGELFF. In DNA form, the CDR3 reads TGTGCCATCAGTGAGTTCGGGACGGGAGCCACCGGGGAGCTGTTTTTT.